The 21 T cell receptor beta chains below come from one sample, sequenced in a study of CD8+ T cells in alopecia areata. Following extraction, RNA underwent reverse transcription to cDNA, which served as the sequencing template. The table came from immunoSEQ multiplex PCR; TCRdb's copy has only in-frame clones and leaves some out. This sample carries around 110,000 clones and no singletons, and around 20% goes to the top ten. Sequenced input: lesional skin. The receptors were gathered from a C3H/HeJ mouse with alopecia areata. Strain haplotype at MHC: H2-k.

This clone was picked up many times. Gene names are mouse gene names. The DNA ends 4 residues before the CDR3 does, and the rest of the CDR3 is filled in from the germline J gene. The chain employs TRBV13-3 and TRBJ2-3, with D uncertain. The CDR3 length is 14 residues. Germline V gene lookup returns CDR1 NNHDY and CDR2 SYVADS. Trimming removed 3 bases at V and 0 bases at J, with 8 bases between. The CDR3 reads CASSALSSAETLYF. The CDR3 bases that were read are TGTGCCAGCAGTGCCCTATCTAGTGCAGAA.

As to this clone: Mouse germline and gene names are used. The sequence runs out 4 residues before the end of the CDR3; the remainder is reconstructed from the germline J gene. The rearrangement uses TRBV13-3 and TRBJ1-1, with TRBD1 as a possible D gene (6 bases). This CDR3 is built from 15 residues. Germline lookup yields CDR1 NNHDY and CDR2 SYVADS. Trimming stripped 1 base from V and 0 bases from J, with 10 bases between. The CDR3 bases that were read are TGTGCCAGCAGTGATAGAGGGACACCAAACACA. Encoded protein: CASSDRGTPNT. The CDR3 reads in full as CASSDRGTPNTEVFF.

Only a few counts were recorded for this clone. Gene labels here are mouse ones. The read gets to within 4 residues of the CDR3 end, and the germline J gene fills in the rest. The chain couples TRBV13-1 to TRBJ2-3, with 10 bases fitting TRBD1. Germline V gene data show CDR1 as NSHNY and CDR2 as SYGAGN. With V trimmed by 7 bases and J by 3 bases, 2 bases remained unmatched. The CDR3 extends over 13 amino acids. The CDR3 DNA, read in part, is TGTGCCAGCGGGACAGGGGAGGCAGAA. Encoded protein: CASGTGEAE. The complete CDR3 sequence is CASGTGEAETLYF.

This clone turned up a few times. Mouse germline and gene names are used. The read ends 4 residues early relative to the CDR3; the germline J gene fills the gap. The chain has TRBV13-3 and TRBJ1-4; 7 positions agree with TRBD1. V was clipped by 6 bases and J by 3 bases; unmatched bases: 2. Germline V gene sequence: CDR1 NNHDY, CDR2 SYVADS. This CDR3 spans 13 amino acids. This CDR3 is CASNGQANERLFF. CDR3 bases read: TGTGCCAGCAACGGACAGGCCAACGAA.

Details on this clone: The database protein in TCRdb disagrees with the DNA translation at residue 14; the sequence shown here was translated from the DNA. Mouse names are used for the genes. The read ends 3 residues shy of where the CDR3 ends; the end is completed using the germline J gene. The chain recombines TRBV13-3 with TRBJ1-3, with 8 bases matching TRBD1. The CDR3 covers 17 residues. J lost 3 bases, V lost 0 bases, and 8 bases had no gene match. The germline CDR1 and CDR2 sequences are NNHDY and SYVADS. The CDR3: CASSDDRDRTNGNTLYF. The CDR3 DNA, read in part, is TGTGCCAGCAGTGATGACCGGGACAGGACGAATGGAAATACG.

On this clone itself: Translating the DNA gives a protein that differs from the TCRdb entry at residue 13; the protein shown here is that DNA translation. Genes and germline are mouse. The read terminates 3 residues ahead of where the CDR3 ends, so the germline J gene completes it. The rearrangement uses TRBV1 and TRBJ1-6; 9 bases fit TRBD1. TRBJ1-6 is an ORF, with its function uncertain. CDR3 size: 16 residues. V was pared by 0 bases and J by 7 bases, with 4 bases of the junction left unmatched. Per germline, CDR1 NSQYPW and CDR2 LRSPGD (reference sequence). The CDR3 region is CTCSADPGTGNSPLYF. The sequenced CDR3 bases are TGCACCTGCAGTGCAGATCCCGGGACAGGGAATTCGCCC.

A word on this clone: The database protein in TCRdb disagrees with the DNA translation at residue 12; the sequence shown here was translated from the DNA. Gene names and germline match the mouse. The CDR3 goes on 3 residues after the read ends, and that part is filled in from the germline J gene. The gene calls are TRBV13-2 and TRBJ1-3; D might be TRBD1 (5 bases). Germline loops: CDR1 NNHNN, CDR2 SYGAGS (reference sequence). V lost 1 base to trimming and J lost 3 bases, with 11 bases between them. The CDR3 length is 15 residues. The CDR3 here is CASGDLAGFGNTLYF. CDR3 bases read: TGTGCCAGCGGTGATTTGGCAGGGTTTGGAAATACG.

To note about this clone: Genes and germline come from the mouse. The read terminates 4 residues before the CDR3 end, so the remaining end is supplied by the germline J gene. The chain has TRBV1 and TRBJ2-7; D possibly uses TRBD1 or TRBD2 (5 bases each). The CDR3 spans 13 residues. CDR1 and CDR2 from the germline V gene are NSQYPW and LRSPGD (reference sequence). CDR3 residues: CTCSAGGADEQYF. The covered CDR3 bases are TGCACCTGCAGTGCAGGGGGCGCGGAT.

This clone was seen a few times. The germline and genes are mouse ones. The sequenced part of the CDR3 DNA is TGCACCTGCAGTGCCGCCAGACAGAACTCC. This sequence encodes CTCSAARQNS. The full CDR3 protein is CTCSAARQNSDYTF. The chain uses TRBV1 and TRBJ1-2; TRBD1 might be the D (5 bases). The DNA ends 4 residues before the CDR3 does, and the rest of the CDR3 is filled in from the germline J gene. The CDR3 covers 14 residues. Germline V gene data show CDR1 as NSQYPW and CDR2 as LRSPGD (reference sequence). Trimming cost V 3 bases and J 2 bases, with 10 bases left between them.

In regard to this clone: DNA and listed protein disagree at residue 12, so the protein shown here was translated from the DNA. Gene names refer to mouse genes. The CDR3 end falls 3 residues outside the read, so it is completed with the germline J gene. The chain recombines TRBV13-3 with TRBJ1-6; TRBD1 agrees at 9 bases. TRBJ1-6 is classed as an ORF, of uncertain function. This CDR3 contains 15 residues. V gave up 4 bases and J gave up 4 bases; unmatched junction bases: 3. Germline loops: CDR1 NNHDY, CDR2 SYVADS. The CDR3 DNA, read in part, is TGTGCCAGCAGTCAGACAGGGGGGTATAATTCGCCC. Protein: CASSQTGGYNSP. The whole CDR3 region reads CASSQTGGYNSPLYF.

Worth noting for this clone: Gene names denote mouse genes. From the germline J gene comes the end of the CDR3, since the read stops 4 residues before it. The rearrangement uses TRBV1 and TRBJ2-7; D not certain. Per the germline V gene, CDR1 is NSQYPW and CDR2 is LRSPGD (reference sequence). The V end was cut by 4 bases, the J end by 3 bases, with 10 bases between. This CDR3 is 13 amino acids long. The part of the CDR3 DNA that was read is TGCACCTGCAGTGGCGACTTGGGCTAT. Its translation: CTCSGDLGY. The full CDR3 reads CTCSGDLGYEQYF.

On this clone: Gene names and germline refer to mouse. The CDR3 spells CASSQLSAETLYF. The CDR3 DNA, read in part, is TGTGCCAGCAGTCAACTTAGTGCAGAA. The V call is TRBV19, the J call TRBJ2-3; D is ambiguous. Read coverage stops 4 residues before the CDR3 terminus; the germline J gene supplies the remainder. The germline V and J ends were trimmed by 4 bases and 0 bases, with 6 bases remaining between them. Germline CDR1 is FNHDT and CDR2 is SITEND (reference sequence). The CDR3 contains 13 residues.

Many counts were recorded for this clone. Mouse gene names apply. The sequenced fragment ends 4 residues before the CDR3 boundary, so the rest is inferred from the germline J gene. The gene calls are TRBV1 and TRBJ2-7, with TRBD2 matching 9 bases. The germline V gene has CDR1 NSQYPW and CDR2 LRSPGD (reference sequence). The CDR3 runs to 15 residues. V lost 2 bases to trimming and J lost 3 bases; unmatched junction nucleotides: 5. The CDR3 DNA, read in part, is TGCACCTGCAGTGCAAGACTGGGGGACCTCTAT. As protein: CTCSARLGDLY. Given in full, the CDR3 is CTCSARLGDLYEQYF. Full variable domain (outside the CDR3, taken from reference TRBV1 and TRBJ2-7): VTLLEQNPRWRLVPRGQAVNLRCILKNSQYPWMSWYQQDLQKQLQWLFTLRSPGDKEVKSLPGADYLATRVTDTELRLQVANMSQGRTLYCTCSARLGDLYEQYFGPGTRLTVL.

Ten or more counts support this clone. Germline and genes here are mouse. The read is 4 residues too short to cover the CDR3 end, so that end is filled in from the germline J gene. This sequence joins TRBV13-3 and TRBJ2-1; 8 positions agree with TRBD2. The V segment lost 5 bases and the J segment 4 bases; nucleotides outside the gene matches: 8. The CDR3 spans 15 residues. CDR1 is NNHDY and CDR2 is SYVADS in the germline V gene. The CDR3 sequence: CASRVPGLVYAEQFF. The covered CDR3 bases are TGTGCCAGCAGAGTTCCGGGACTGGTTTATGCT.

The table lists this clone with a few counts. Genes here carry mouse names. Read sequence stops 4 residues before the CDR3 end, and the germline J gene provides the missing end. The V gene is TRBV19, the J gene TRBJ2-7; D call uncertain. This CDR3 has 12 residues. Trimming cost V 3 bases and J 3 bases, with 7 bases left between them. CDR1 and CDR2 (germline): FNHDT, SITEND (reference sequence). CDR3 bases read: TGTGCCAGCAGTACCCCACTCTAT. This gives the protein CASSTPLY. The whole CDR3 protein reads CASSTPLYEQYF.

This clone has at least ten counts. Mouse names are used for the genes. Read coverage stops 4 residues before the CDR3 terminus; the germline J gene supplies the remainder. The chain combines TRBV13-3 with TRBJ2-1; D might be TRBD1 (5 bases). The CDR3 sequence is 14 residues long. The germline V gene has CDR1 NNHDY and CDR2 SYVADS. Partial CDR3 DNA: TGTGCCAGCAGTGATGGACCAGGGAGAGCT. It is translated as CASSDGPGRA. The whole CDR3 reads CASSDGPGRAEQFF.

About this clone itself: Gene and germline names: mouse. The read finishes 4 residues shy of the CDR3 end, and the germline J gene is used to complete it. This chain joins TRBV13-2 and TRBJ2-7; 7 bases align to TRBD2. Germline V lookup: CDR1 NNHNN, CDR2 SYGAGS (reference sequence). V lost 3 bases and J lost 0; bases outside the gene matches: 3. The CDR3 totals 14 residues. The CDR3 loop is CASGATGVSYEQYF. CDR3 DNA (partial): TGTGCCAGCGGTGCAACTGGGGTCTCCTAT.

There are a few counts of this clone. Gene names are the mouse ones. The read ends 4 residues shy of where the CDR3 ends; the end is completed using the germline J gene. The rearrangement links TRBV19 to TRBJ2-7; perhaps TRBD1 as D (6 bases). The V gene's germline CDR1 is FNHDT and CDR2 SITEND (reference sequence). The CDR3 spans 14 residues. Trimming cost V 1 base and J 3 bases, with 11 bases left between them. The sequenced CDR3 bases are TGTGCCAGCAGTATAATGGCAGGGGACTAT. This encodes CASSIMAGDY. In full, the CDR3 reads CASSIMAGDYEQYF.

In the case of this clone: Mouse gene names apply. The read terminates 4 residues ahead of where the CDR3 ends, so the germline J gene completes it. The chain employs TRBV13-3 and TRBJ2-1, with 9 bases matching TRBD1. This CDR3 is 16 amino acids long. The V gene's germline CDR1 is NNHDY and CDR2 SYVADS. The junction had 3 bases not matched to a gene; V was cut back by 0 bases and J by 2 bases. CDR3 bases read: TGTGCCAGCAGTGATGGGGACAGGGAACACTATGCT. Protein product: CASSDGDREHYA. The whole CDR3 protein is CASSDGDREHYAEQFF.

This clone occurred many times. Gene and germline names: mouse. The sequence runs out 4 residues before the end of the CDR3; the remainder is reconstructed from the germline J gene. The sample contains more than one DNA sequence encoding this CDR3. The V and J genes are TRBV1 and TRBJ1-4, with 10 bases matching TRBD1. J gave up 1 base and V 4 bases, and 0 bases lay outside the gene matches. CDR3 length: 15 amino acids. In germline, CDR1 is NSQYPW, CDR2 LRSPGD (reference sequence). The CDR3 loop reads CTCSGDRGSNERLFF. The covered CDR3 bases are TGCACCTGCAGTGGGGACAGGGGTTCCAACGAA.

This clone turned up a few times. Germline and genes here are mouse. Coverage ceases 4 residues before the CDR3 finishes, and the germline J gene fills in the end. This sequence joins TRBV19 and TRBJ1-4, with 10 bases matching TRBD1. The CDR3 consists of 16 residues. Trimming at V came to 3 bases and at J to 4 bases, leaving 6 bases not matched to a gene. Germline V gene lookup returns CDR1 FNHDT and CDR2 SITEND (reference sequence). The CDR3 here is CASSTPTGGNNERLFF. The CDR3 bases that were read are TGTGCCAGCAGTACCCCGACAGGGGGCAACAACGAA.